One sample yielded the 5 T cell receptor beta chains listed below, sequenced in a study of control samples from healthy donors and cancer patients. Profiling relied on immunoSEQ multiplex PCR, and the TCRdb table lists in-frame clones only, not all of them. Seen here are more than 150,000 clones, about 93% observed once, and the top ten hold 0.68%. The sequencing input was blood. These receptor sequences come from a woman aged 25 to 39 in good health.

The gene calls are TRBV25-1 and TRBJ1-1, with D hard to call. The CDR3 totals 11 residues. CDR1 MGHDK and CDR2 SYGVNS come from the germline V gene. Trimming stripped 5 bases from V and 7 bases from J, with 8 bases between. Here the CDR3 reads CASSLASEAFF. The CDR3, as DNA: TGTGCCAGCAGTCTGGCGAGTGAAGCTTTCTTT.

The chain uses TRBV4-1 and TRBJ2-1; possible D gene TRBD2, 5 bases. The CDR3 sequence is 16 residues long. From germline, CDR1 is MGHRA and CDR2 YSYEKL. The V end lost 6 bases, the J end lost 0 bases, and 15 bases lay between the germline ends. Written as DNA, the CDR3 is TGCGCCAGCAGACCAACGAGCGGAGCCTCCTACAATGAGCAGTTCTTC. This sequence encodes CASRPTSGASYNEQFF.

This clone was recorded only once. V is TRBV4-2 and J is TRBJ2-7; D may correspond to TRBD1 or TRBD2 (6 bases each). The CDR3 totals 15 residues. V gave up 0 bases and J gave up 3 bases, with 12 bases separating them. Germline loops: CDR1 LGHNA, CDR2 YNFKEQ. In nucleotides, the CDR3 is TGTGCCAGCAGCCAAGACCGCGGGACACACTACGAGCAGTACTTC. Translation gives CASSQDRGTHYEQYF.

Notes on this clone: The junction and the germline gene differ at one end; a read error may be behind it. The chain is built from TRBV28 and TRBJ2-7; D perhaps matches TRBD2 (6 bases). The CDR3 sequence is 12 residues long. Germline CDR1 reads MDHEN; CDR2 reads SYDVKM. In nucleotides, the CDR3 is TGTGCCAGCAGTACGCCGGGGGAAGTAGGGCACTTC. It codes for CASSTPGEVGHF.

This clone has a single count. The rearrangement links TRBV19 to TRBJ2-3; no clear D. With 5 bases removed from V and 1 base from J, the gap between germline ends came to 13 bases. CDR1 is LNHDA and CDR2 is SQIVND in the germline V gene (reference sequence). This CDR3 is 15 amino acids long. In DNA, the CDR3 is TGTGCCAGTAGTGTCCCCCGGTTGGGCACAGATACGCAGTATTTT. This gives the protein CASSVPRLGTDTQYF.